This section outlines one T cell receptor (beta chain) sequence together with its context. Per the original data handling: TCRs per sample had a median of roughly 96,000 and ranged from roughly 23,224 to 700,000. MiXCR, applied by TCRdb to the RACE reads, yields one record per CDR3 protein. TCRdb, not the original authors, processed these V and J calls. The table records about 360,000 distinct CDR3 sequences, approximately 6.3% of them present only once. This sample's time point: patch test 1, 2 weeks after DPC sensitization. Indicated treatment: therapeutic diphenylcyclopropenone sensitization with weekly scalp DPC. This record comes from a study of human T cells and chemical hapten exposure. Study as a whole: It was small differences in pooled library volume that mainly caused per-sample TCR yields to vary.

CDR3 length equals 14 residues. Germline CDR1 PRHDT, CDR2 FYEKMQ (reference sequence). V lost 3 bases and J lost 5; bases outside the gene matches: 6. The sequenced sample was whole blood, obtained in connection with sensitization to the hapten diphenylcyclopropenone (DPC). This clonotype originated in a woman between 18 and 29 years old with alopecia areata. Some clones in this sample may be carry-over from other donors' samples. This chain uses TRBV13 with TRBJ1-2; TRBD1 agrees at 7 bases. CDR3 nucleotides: TGTGCCAGCAGCTTTTATGGGACAGCGTATGGCTACACCTTC. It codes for CASSFYGTAYGYTF.